This entry describes one TCR beta chain. There is no known antigen for this receptor. Base quality data are lacking; no much larger clone is found one base away. Immediately after resection, surgical brain or tumor specimens were cryofrozen in liquid nitrogen, and peripheral blood cells were collected at the same time. The iRepertoire nested amplicon-rescue multiplex PCR (arm-PCR) platform was used to amplify TCR alpha and beta CDR3 regions from RNA. The input for one-step reverse transcription and amplification was roughly 100-450 ng of either tissue mRNA or PBMC total RNA. Following bead purification, Illumina adapters were added by a secondary multiplex PCR, and libraries between 200 and 400 bp were gel-purified. Demultiplexing relied on internal 6-nucleotide barcodes carried by the libraries. Sequencing of the libraries was done on an Illumina MiSeq using 2x220 or 2x250 nucleotide paired-end reads. Processing in the source paper ran as follows. Paired reads were merged using FLASH 1.2.11 and aligned with BWA-MEM to the GRCh37 human genome, and TRA and TRB reads were then extracted. V and J assignment used an IMGT-derived reference of cassette sequences and CDR3 motifs that included pseudogenes. Reads were translated in three frames, and productive CDR3s were defined by a C…FGXG motif without stop codons. Clonotypes were defined as unique combinations of V-J cassette pair and CDR3 amino acid sequence. Reads were filtered by Hamming distance, thresholded by each sample's sequence error rate in mapped regions. The public reads were reprocessed in TCRdb via fastp at Q25 and MiXCR, keeping in-frame beta chains. Rows with one shared CDR3 protein collapse into an entry with the most common genes and DNA. The authors' filters were not applied to this entry. The sample has about 400,000 distinct CDR3 sequences on record, roughly two fifths of them singletons. The leading ten clones occupy around 12% of the sample.

This record belongs to a study of glioma-infiltrating T cells (dated by TCRdb to between 2015 and 2016). For context, the study as a whole: The low-grade gliomas were WHO grade II oligodendrogliomas or astrocytomas, while the glioblastomas were WHO grade IV tumors sampled at initial diagnosis rather than at recurrent diagnosis. To measure divergence between tissue and blood T-cell populations, each tissue-infiltrating repertoire was compared with the peripheral blood repertoire of the same patient. Glioma patients received dexamethasone for six or fewer days before surgery. Sequencing of TCR alpha- and beta-chain repertoires was performed on glioma tissue, on non-neoplastic brain tissue, and on matched peripheral blood mononuclear cells. For blood libraries, the target was roughly 4.5- to 10-fold sequencing coverage of about 920,000 peripheral T cells. The paired cohort comprised three low-grade glioma patients, 7 or 8 primary glioblastoma patients and three non-glioma patients contributing non-neoplastic brain tissue. What the research found in general, with its limitations: Group comparisons were based on small numbers of patients: three non-neoplastic, three low-grade glioma and several glioblastoma patients. VJ-independent divergence between tissue and blood was lower than expected in non-neoplastic patients but higher than expected in all gliomas, particularly low-grade gliomas. Tissue and blood shared very few CDR3 sequences, a result attributed to high CDR3 diversity and limited sampling. Patients with low tissue-blood divergence were marked by a signature set of shared blood CDR3 motifs, and this signature set was depleted in highly divergent patients.

From the germline V gene (reference sequence), CDR1 is MNHEY and CDR2 is SMNVEV. V loses 2 bases, J loses 3 bases, and the germline ends lie 8 bases apart. The CDR3 runs 13 residues from the cysteine to the phenylalanine. Left in the record is the CDR3 DNA by itself, 39 bases read in frame from the first base. Sequencing input: glioma tissue, nonneoplastic brain tissue, or PBMCs (not recorded which). This receptor was identified in a human donor with low-grade glioma or glioblastoma, undergoing nonglioma brain surgery, or in good health (not recorded which). The chain employs TRBV27 and TRBJ2-7; the D gene identity is not certain. The CDR3 is CASSLGTHYEQYF. The sequenced DNA is TGTGCCAGCAGTTTAGGCACACACTACGAGCAGTACTTC.